The clone carrying this T cell receptor beta chain was detected a few times. The data belong to a study of T cells in Graves' hyperthyroidism and ophthalmopathy. Amplification targeted TCR beta CDR3 regions from RNA transcripts. The HTBI primer set was used in a first-round RT-PCR of the TCR CDR3. TCRdb re-called the multiplex PCR reads through MiXCR, storing one row per CDR3 protein. This sample has 500,000 to 650,000 distinct CDR3 sequences, with approximately 49% found just once. The clonotype comes from an adult woman with Graves' disease, either hyperthyroidism or ophthalmopathy (not recorded which). The sequenced sample consisted of peripheral blood or thyroid tissue (not recorded which).

CDR3 protein: CASSVLENTGELFF. The CDR3 region has the DNA TGTGCCAGCAGCGTACTTGAGAACACCGGGGAGCTGTTTTTT. The chain recombines TRBV9 with TRBJ2-2; D unresolved. The CDR3 extends over 14 amino acids. Germline assignment: CDR1 SGDLS and CDR2 YYNGEE. V lost 1 base and J 1 base, leaving 5 bases between the germline ends.